A single sample gave rise to the 10 T cell receptor beta chains below, sequenced in a study of T cell repertoires in cytomegalovirus infection. These receptors have no identified antigens. A single record per CDR3 protein comes from TCRdb applying MiXCR to the reads. Of roughly 500,000 distinct CDR3 sequences listed, around 30% are singletons. Specimen: cultured PBMCs, collected from culture after CMV antigen stimulation. These receptor sequences come from a human donor in good health (CMV status not recorded). Some clones in this sample may be carry-over from other donors' samples.

V is TRBV14 and J is TRBJ1-5; 9 nucleotides match TRBD1. Germline V CDR1 and CDR2: SGHDN, FVKESK. The V gene end was trimmed by 1 base and the J gene end by 2 bases; junction bases not matched to a gene: 6. CDR3 length equals 17 residues. CDR3 protein: CASSQVPRTGGNQPQHF. The CDR3 DNA reads as TGTGCCAGCAGCCAAGTCCCTAGGACAGGGGGCAATCAGCCCCAGCATTTT.

This clonotype was picked up many times. This chain joins TRBV28 and TRBJ1-1; D might be TRBD1 (5 bases). The V and J ends lost 2 bases and 7 bases respectively, with 11 bases between them. The CDR3 is made up of 13 amino acids. The germline gives CDR1 MDHEN, CDR2 SYDVKM. DNA of the CDR3: TGTGCCAGCAGTTTAGTGGGGCGGTTTGAAGCTTTCTTT. Encoded protein: CASSLVGRFEAFF.

In this sample, this clonotype turned up a few times. This rearrangement joins TRBV7-2 to TRBJ2-3; D is perhaps TRBD2 (7 bases). The CDR3 runs 15 residues. Germline V gives CDR1 SGHTA, CDR2 FQGNSA. The V gene lost 4 bases and the J gene lost 6 bases, with 17 bases spanning the gap. CDR3 sequence (DNA): TGTGCCAGCAGCTCCGGGACACGGCGGGAGGATACGCAGTATTTT. Amino acids: CASSSGTRREDTQYF.

V gene TRBV4-1 combines with J gene TRBJ2-1; 10 bases map to TRBD2. V shed 2 bases and J 0 bases; nucleotides not matched to a gene: 7. The CDR3 is made up of 18 amino acids. Looked up from germline, CDR1 is MGHRA and CDR2 is YSYEKL. CDR3 protein: CASSQRIASGSSYNEQFF. CDR3 DNA: TGCGCCAGCAGCCAAAGAATCGCTAGCGGGAGCTCCTACAATGAGCAGTTCTTC.

This clonotype was seen more than once but under ten times. The chain joins TRBV4-3 to TRBJ2-1; D tentatively reads TRBD1 or TRBD2 (5 bases each). The CDR3 spans 14 residues. The germline gives CDR1 LGHNA, CDR2 YSLEER. V lost 1 base to trimming and J lost 5 bases, with 9 bases between them. The CDR3 sequence: CASSQGDQNNEQFF. CDR3 nucleotides: TGCGCCAGCAGCCAAGGGGACCAGAACAATGAGCAGTTCTTC.

This rearrangement joins TRBV30 to TRBJ1-2, with a weak D call TRBD1 (5 bases). In germline, CDR1 is GTSNPN, CDR2 SVGIG (reference sequence). The CDR3 runs to 15 residues. V lost 3 bases to trimming and J lost 0 bases, with 14 bases between them. The CDR3 spells CAWRRAGGANYGYTF. In DNA form, the CDR3 reads TGTGCCTGGAGGAGGGCTGGGGGGGCTAACTATGGCTACACCTTC.

The rearrangement uses TRBV7-9 and TRBJ2-7; D remains unclear. Germline assignment: CDR1 SEHNR and CDR2 FQNEAQ (reference sequence). CDR3 length: 16 residues. Trimming took 1 base from V and 3 from J, leaving 16 bases between them. The CDR3 protein is CASSLGRRTTFYEQYF. The CDR3 DNA reads TGTGCCAGCAGCTTAGGGCGGCGGACCACATTCTACGAGCAGTACTTC.

This clonotype was seen a few times. The rearrangement joins TRBV2 to TRBJ2-7; no reliable D call. The germline V gene has CDR1 SNHLY and CDR2 FYNNEI. The CDR3 covers 13 residues. V was pared by 6 bases and J by 4 bases, with 13 bases between. The DNA of the CDR3 is TGTGCCAGCAGCCAAACGTTACTATACGAGCAGTACGTC. Translated: CASSQTLLYEQYV.

In DNA, the CDR3 is TGTGCCAGCAGCCAAATAGGCGGCGCGGGGGGCCGCACAGATACGCAGTATTTT. It specifies CASSQIGGAGGRTDTQYF. The chain combines TRBV4-2 with TRBJ2-3; 8 nucleotides match TRBD2. CDR1 is LGHNA and CDR2 is YNFKEQ in the germline V gene. V lost 2 bases to trimming and J lost 1 base; unmatched junction nucleotides: 11. The CDR3 sequence is 18 residues long.

As DNA, the CDR3 is TGTGCCAGCAGTTTATTCGGGACAGGGGGTTTCGAGCAGTACTTC. This encodes CASSLFGTGGFEQYF. The rearrangement joins TRBV28 to TRBJ2-7, with 11 bases fitting TRBD1. Looked up from germline, CDR1 is MDHEN and CDR2 is SYDVKM. V lost 1 base, J lost 6 bases, and 5 bases stayed unmatched. The CDR3 is 15 residues long.